The 27 T cell receptor beta chains reported below all come from one sample, sequenced in a study of T cells in Graves' hyperthyroidism and ophthalmopathy. Template material for amplifying TCR beta CDR3 regions consisted of RNA transcripts. HTBI primers were employed in a first-round RT-PCR of the TCR CDR3. MiXCR, applied by TCRdb to the multiplex PCR reads, yields one record per CDR3 protein. The sample contains about 360,000 distinct CDR3 sequences, about 13% of which appear only once. The sample consisted of blood. These receptors were taken from a woman between 18 and 30 years old with Graves' hyperthyroidism.

This clonotype was seen many times. The CDR3 spells CASSSVATAYEQYF. Written as DNA, the CDR3 is TGTGCCAGCAGCAGCGTTGCGACGGCCTACGAGCAGTACTTC. The V call is TRBV6-1, the J call TRBJ2-7; D unresolved. V was trimmed by 6 bases and J by 2 bases, leaving 14 bases between them. The CDR3 has 14 amino acids. Looked up from germline, CDR1 is MNHNS and CDR2 is SASEGT.

This clonotype was recorded at least ten times. This sequence joins TRBV29-1 and TRBJ1-2, with TRBD1 matching over 8 bases. The V and J ends lost 6 bases and 13 bases, in that order; junction bases with no gene match: 7. Germline-derived CDR1 and CDR2 are SQVTM and ANQGSEA. There are 10 residues in the CDR3. CDR3 in amino acids: CSVQTGDGTF. CDR3 nucleotides: TGCAGCGTCCAGACAGGGGACGGCACCTTC. The full variable domain, its missing parts supplied by reference TRBV29-1 and TRBJ1-2, is SAVISQKPSRDICQRGTSLTIQCQVDSQVTMMFWYRQQPGQSLTLIATANQGSEATYESGFVIDKFPISRPNLTFSTLTVSNMSPEDSSIYLCSVQTGDGTFGSGTRLTVV.

This clonotype was recorded at least ten times. This rearrangement joins TRBV28 to TRBJ1-1; TRBD1 matches at 7 bases. Trimming cost V 5 bases and J 4 bases; bases outside gene matches: 4. CDR3 size: 13 residues. Germline V CDR1 and CDR2: MDHEN, SYDVKM. The CDR3 loop reads CASSPTGVTEAFF. CDR3 sequence (DNA): TGTGCCAGCAGTCCCACAGGGGTCACTGAAGCTTTCTTT. Looking up the rest from reference TRBV28 and TRBJ1-1 gives the full variable domain: DVKVTQSSRYLVKRTGEKVFLECVQDMDHENMFWYRQDPGLGLRLIYFSYDVKMKEKGDIPEGYSVSREKKERFSLILESASTNQTSMYLCASSPTGVTEAFFGQGTRLTVV.

This clonotype has a count of ten or more. The V and J genes are TRBV3-1 and TRBJ2-3, with 8 nucleotides matching TRBD2. This CDR3 region has 15 residues. After removal of 2 bases from V and 3 bases from J, the junction contained 4 bases not matched to a gene. Germline CDR1 is LGHDT and CDR2 is YNNKEL (reference sequence). The CDR3 DNA sequence: TGTGCCAGCAGCCAACCGGCGGGAGGTACAGATACGCAGTATTTT. It specifies CASSQPAGGTDTQYF.

This clonotype was seen at least ten times. The rearrangement links TRBV12-3 or TRBV12-4 to TRBJ2-7; maybe TRBD2 (5 bases). V dropped 0 bases and J dropped 2 bases, with 11 bases sitting between them. The CDR3 has 15 amino acids. The chain's CDR3 is CASSLAAREAYEQYF. The CDR3 nucleotides are TGTGCCAGCAGTTTAGCCGCCCGGGAAGCCTACGAGCAGTACTTC.

This clonotype was seen repeatedly, ten times or more. The chain uses TRBV6-1 and TRBJ2-7; TRBD2 matches at 14 bases. Germline V gene lookup returns CDR1 MNHNS and CDR2 SASEGT. The CDR3 is 15 amino acids. J lost 4 bases, V lost 3 bases, and 2 bases had no gene match. CDR3 residues: CASSEGLAGVYEQYF. In DNA, the CDR3 is TGTGCCAGCAGTGAGGGACTAGCGGGAGTGTACGAGCAGTACTTC.

Of note for this clonotype: It may be a read error: a sequence one base away is much more abundant. This CDR3 is CASSTQSIGELFF. In DNA form, the CDR3 reads TGTGCCAGCAGCACCCAGAGCATCGGGGAGCTGTTTTTT. The chain carries TRBV7-9 and TRBJ2-2, with D unresolved. With 5 bases removed from V and 7 bases from J, the gap between germline ends came to 11 bases. CDR3 length equals 13 residues. In germline, CDR1 is SEHNR, CDR2 FQNEAQ (reference sequence). The variable domain in full, with the rest retrieved from reference TRBV7-9 and TRBJ2-2, is DTGVSQNPRHKITKRGQNVTFRCDPISEHNRLYWYRQTLGQGPEFLTYFQNEAQLEKSRLLSDRFSAERPKGSFSTLEIQRTEQGDSAMYLCASSTQSIGELFFGEGSRLTVL.

Comment on this clonotype: Germline is not matched at one junction end, which may reflect a read error. CDR3 coding DNA: TGTGCCAGCAGCTCGGACAGGGCCGCGGGAAGCACCATATATTTT. The encoded protein is CASSSDRAAGSTIYF. The chain couples TRBV28 to TRBJ1-3, with 8 bases lining up with TRBD1. The CDR3 covers 15 residues. The V gene's germline CDR1 is MDHEN and CDR2 SYDVKM.

This clonotype was observed many times. The gene calls are TRBV29-1 and TRBJ2-2; D unclear. The V gene's germline CDR1 is SQVTM and CDR2 ANQGSEA. The CDR3 extends over 13 amino acids. V was clipped by 1 base and J by 2 bases, with 5 bases between them. This CDR3 reads CSVEVGNTGELFF. The DNA of the CDR3 is TGCAGCGTTGAAGTGGGTAACACCGGGGAGCTGTTTTTT.

In its sample, this clonotype was seen many times. The V and J genes are TRBV7-8 and TRBJ1-5; possibly TRBD1 for D (5 bases). The CDR3 covers 14 residues. Between the trimmed V and J ends, which lost 1 base and 6 bases, there was a span of 10 bases. Germline V lookup: CDR1 SGHVS, CDR2 FQNEAQ. CDR3 nucleotides: TGTGCCAGCAGCTTAGGACGGGGGACTCAGCCCCAGCATTTT. It is translated as CASSLGRGTQPQHF.

This clonotype was seen at least ten times. This rearrangement joins TRBV19 to TRBJ2-1; 7 bases map to TRBD1. Germline V gene sequence: CDR1 LNHDA, CDR2 SQIVND (reference sequence). The CDR3 runs to 15 residues. The V gene end was trimmed by 7 bases and the J gene end by 5 bases; junction bases not matched to a gene: 11. The CDR3 DNA sequence: TGTGCCAGTACCGATGGACAGGATTACAACAATGAGCAGTTCTTC. Its protein product is CASTDGQDYNNEQFF. Supplemented by reference TRBV19 and TRBJ2-1, the full variable domain reads DGGITQSPKYLFRKEGQNVTLSCEQNLNHDAMYWYRQDPGQGLRLIYYSQIVNDFQKGDIAEGYSVSREKKESFPLTVTSAQKNPTAFYLCASTDGQDYNNEQFFGPGTRLTVL.

This clonotype was counted many times. V is TRBV19 and J is TRBJ1-5, with D possibly matching TRBD1 (6 bases). The CDR3 consists of 15 residues. V lost 7 bases to trimming and J lost 0 bases, with 13 bases between them. CDR1 LNHDA and CDR2 SQIVND come from the germline V gene (reference sequence). The CDR3 nucleotides read TGTGCCAGTACCGGGACACATTATAGCAATCAGCCCCAGCATTTT. Its protein product is CASTGTHYSNQPQHF.

This clonotype was seen at least ten times. The chain recombines TRBV20-1 with TRBJ2-7; 8 bases are shared with TRBD1. J lost 4 bases, V lost 0 bases, and 8 bases had no gene match. CDR3 length: 15 residues. The germline V gene encodes CDR1 DFQATT and CDR2 SNEGSKA (reference sequence). This CDR3 is CSARDEGQGAYEQYF. For the CDR3, the DNA is TGCAGTGCTAGAGATGAAGGCCAGGGGGCGTACGAGCAGTACTTC.

This clonotype was picked up many times. This chain connects TRBV5-1 to TRBJ2-1; TRBD2 matches at 9 bases. Germline CDR1 SGHRS, CDR2 YFSETQ. V was clipped by 0 bases and J by 8 bases; unmatched bases: 12. This CDR3 has 17 amino acids. CDR3 sequence (DNA): TGCGCCAGCAGCTTGGCGGGGGGTGCGGGAGGGCCGGATGAGCAGTTCTTC. This gives the protein CASSLAGGAGGPDEQFF.

The sample holds one count of this clonotype. The chain has TRBV15 and TRBJ1-1, with D perhaps TRBD1 (5 bases). V shed 4 bases and J shed 3 bases, with 21 bases lying between them. The CDR3 is 17 amino acids. Germline V gene data show CDR1 as LNHNV and CDR2 as YYDKDF (reference sequence). This chain's CDR3 is CATSINWSGFGDTEAFF. The CDR3 region has the DNA TGTGCCACCAGCATTAATTGGTCAGGGTTTGGGGACACTGAAGCTTTCTTT.

This clonotype was detected many times. The chain combines TRBV20-1 with TRBJ1-5; D may be TRBD1 (6 bases). Trimming stripped 5 bases from V and 0 bases from J, with 11 bases between. In germline, CDR1 is DFQATT, CDR2 SNEGSKA (reference sequence). The CDR3 loop spans 14 amino acids. The CDR3 sequence: CSAPQGTSNQPQHF. The CDR3 nucleotides are TGCAGTGCTCCCCAGGGGACTAGCAATCAGCCCCAGCATTTT.

A few counts support this clonotype. The rearrangement links TRBV5-4 to TRBJ2-1; a weak D match, TRBD1 (6 bases). Trimming stripped 4 bases from V and 4 bases from J, with 15 bases between. There are 15 residues in the CDR3. Per the germline V gene, CDR1 is SGHNT and CDR2 is YYREEE (reference sequence). DNA of the CDR3: TGTGCCAGCAGCCGAACAGGGAATAGATACAATGAGCAGTTCTTC. It codes for CASSRTGNRYNEQFF.

About this clonotype itself: One junction end disagrees with the germline gene, perhaps due to a read error. The rearrangement links TRBV6-2 or TRBV6-3 to TRBJ1-1; 7 positions match TRBD1. Germline CDR1 reads MNHEY; CDR2 reads SVGEGT. The CDR3 totals 14 residues. The CDR3 loop reads CASRLWGQNTESFF. The CDR3 DNA reads as TGTGCCAGCAGGCTCTGGGGACAGAACACTGAATCTTTCTTT.

There are many counts of this clonotype. V and J are TRBV3-1 and TRBJ2-2; weak D call: TRBD1 (5 bases). Germline V gives CDR1 LGHDT, CDR2 YNNKEL (reference sequence). This CDR3 has 17 amino acids. V lost 0 bases and J lost 4, with 15 bases in between. CDR3 coding DNA: TGTGCCAGCAGCCAAGATGTGTCAGGGCATGGCACCGGGGAGCTGTTTTTT. It codes for CASSQDVSGHGTGELFF.

Ten or more counts support this clonotype. The CDR3 region is CASSQGLVDSYEQYF. The CDR3 DNA sequence: TGTGCCAGCAGCCAGGGGCTTGTAGATTCCTACGAGCAGTACTTC. V gene TRBV14 combines with J gene TRBJ2-7; TRBD1 is a possible D gene (5 bases). The V end lost 3 bases, the J end lost 1 base, and 13 bases lay between the germline ends. This CDR3 has 15 residues. The germline CDR1 and CDR2 sequences are SGHDN and FVKESK.

In its sample, this clonotype was seen many times. V usage is TRBV27 and J usage is TRBJ1-1; D unclear. V shed 3 bases and J shed 4 bases, with 9 bases lying between them. This CDR3 has 13 amino acids. Germline assignment: CDR1 MNHEY and CDR2 SMNVEV (reference sequence). The CDR3, as DNA: TGTGCCAGCAGTTTTACAAGTATCACTGAAGCTTTCTTT. Encoded protein: CASSFTSITEAFF.

This clonotype was detected many times. This chain connects TRBV13 to TRBJ2-7, with 9 nucleotides matching TRBD1. Germline V gives CDR1 PRHDT, CDR2 FYEKMQ (reference sequence). Trimming at V came to 4 bases and at J to 2 bases, leaving 6 bases not matched to a gene. This CDR3 region has 15 residues. The CDR3 DNA is TGTGCCAGCAGCTCCCGGGACAGGGCTACCTACGAGCAGTACTTC. As protein: CASSSRDRATYEQYF.

The chain has TRBV25-1 and TRBJ2-7; no firm D call. Germline loops: CDR1 MGHDK, CDR2 SYGVNS. CDR3 length: 12 residues. The CDR3 DNA sequence: TGTGCTAGTAAGTCGGTCTCCTACGAGCAGTACTTC. Residues: CASKSVSYEQYF.

The V and J genes are TRBV5-1 and TRBJ2-1; a weak D match, TRBD1 (5 bases). Germline CDR1 SGHRS, CDR2 YFSETQ. This CDR3 is built from 14 residues. V lost 7 bases, J lost 2 bases, and 13 bases lay in between. DNA of the CDR3: TGCGCCAGCGGCCAGGGTGGCGCCTACAATGAGCAGTTCTTC. As protein: CASGQGGAYNEQFF. The full variable domain, completed using reference TRBV5-1 and TRBJ2-1, is KAGVTQTPRYLIKTRGQQVTLSCSPISGHRSVSWYQQTPGQGLQFLFEYFSETQRNKGNFPGRFSGRQFSNSRSEMNVSTLELGDSALYLCASGQGGAYNEQFFGPGTRLTVL.

This clonotype has ten or more counts. The chain uses TRBV11-3 and TRBJ2-1; 10 positions agree with TRBD2. Germline V gene lookup returns CDR1 SGHNT and CDR2 YENEEA. The length of the CDR3 is 15 residues. After removal of 2 bases from V and 5 bases from J, the junction contained 3 bases not matched to a gene. CDR3 coding DNA: TGTGCCAGCAGCTTAACCGGGACTAGCGACAATGAGCAGTTCTTC. It yields the protein CASSLTGTSDNEQFF.

This clonotype was counted many times. The chain links TRBV12-3 or TRBV12-4 to TRBJ1-1; D might be TRBD1 (6 bases). V gave up 2 bases and J gave up 4 bases, with 14 bases separating them. The CDR3 contains 15 residues. This CDR3 reads CASSLLGGGTTEAFF. The CDR3 region has the DNA TGTGCCAGCAGTTTATTGGGGGGCGGGACCACTGAAGCTTTCTTT.

This clonotype was seen at least ten times. The chain combines TRBV3-2 with TRBJ2-7; the tabulated D call, TRBD1, remains unverified against the DNA. TRBV3-2 is a listed pseudogene. CDR3 size: 14 residues. The DNA for the CDR3 is TGTGCCAGCAGTCCTGGACAGGGGTTCTACGAGCAGTACTTC. This sequence encodes CASSPGQGFYEQYF.